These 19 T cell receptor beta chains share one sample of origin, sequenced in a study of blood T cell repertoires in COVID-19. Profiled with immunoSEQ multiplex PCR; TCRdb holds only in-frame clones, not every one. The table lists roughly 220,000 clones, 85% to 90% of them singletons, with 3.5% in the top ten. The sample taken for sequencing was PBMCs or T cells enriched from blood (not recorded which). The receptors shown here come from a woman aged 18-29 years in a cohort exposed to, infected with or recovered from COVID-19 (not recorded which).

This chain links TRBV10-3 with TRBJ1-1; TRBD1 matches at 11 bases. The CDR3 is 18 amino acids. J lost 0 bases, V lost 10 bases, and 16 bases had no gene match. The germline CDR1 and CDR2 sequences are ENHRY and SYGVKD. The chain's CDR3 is CATRTGQGASRMNTEAFF. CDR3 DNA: TGTGCCACCAGAACAGGACAGGGGGCGAGCCGAATGAACACTGAAGCTTTCTTT.

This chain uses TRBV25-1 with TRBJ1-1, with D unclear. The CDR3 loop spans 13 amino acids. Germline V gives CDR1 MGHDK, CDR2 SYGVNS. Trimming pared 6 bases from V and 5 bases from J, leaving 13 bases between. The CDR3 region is CASSEDTPTEAFF. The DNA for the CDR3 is TGTGCCAGCAGCGAAGACACCCCTACTGAAGCTTTCTTT.

As DNA, the CDR3 is TGTGCCACCAGCAGAGGTGAGGGCGTCGAAGGTCAAAAACTGTTTTTT. It encodes CATSRGEGVEGQKLFF. This chain connects TRBV15 to TRBJ1-4; D call uncertain. The CDR3 is made up of 16 amino acids. Germline CDR1 reads LNHNV; CDR2 reads YYDKDF (reference sequence). V shed 1 base and J shed 9 bases, with 18 bases lying between them.

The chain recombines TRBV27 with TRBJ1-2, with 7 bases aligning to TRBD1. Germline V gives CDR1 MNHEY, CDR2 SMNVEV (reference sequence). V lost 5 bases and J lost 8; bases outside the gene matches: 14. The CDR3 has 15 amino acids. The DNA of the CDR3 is TGTGCCAGCAGTCCCAAACTGACAGGGCGATTGGGCTACACCTTC. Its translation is CASSPKLTGRLGYTF.

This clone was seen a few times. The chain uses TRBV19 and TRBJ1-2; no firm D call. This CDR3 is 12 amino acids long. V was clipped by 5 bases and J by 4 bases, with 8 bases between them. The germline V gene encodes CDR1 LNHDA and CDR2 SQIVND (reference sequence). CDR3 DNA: TGTGCCAGTAGTGGTACAGTCTATGGCTACACCTTC. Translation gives CASSGTVYGYTF.

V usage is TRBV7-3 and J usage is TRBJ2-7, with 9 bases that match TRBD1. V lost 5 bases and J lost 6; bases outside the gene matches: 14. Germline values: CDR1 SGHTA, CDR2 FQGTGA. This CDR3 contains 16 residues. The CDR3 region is CASSPSPGTGTCEQYF. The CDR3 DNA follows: TGTGCCAGCAGCCCGTCTCCCGGGACAGGGACCTGCGAGCAGTACTTC.

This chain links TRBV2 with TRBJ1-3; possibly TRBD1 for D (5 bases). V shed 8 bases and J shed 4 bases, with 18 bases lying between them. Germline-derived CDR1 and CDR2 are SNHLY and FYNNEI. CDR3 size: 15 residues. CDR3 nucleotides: TGTGCCAGCGTGCCGACCGGGACTGAAGGAAACACCATATATTTT. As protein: CASVPTGTEGNTIYF.

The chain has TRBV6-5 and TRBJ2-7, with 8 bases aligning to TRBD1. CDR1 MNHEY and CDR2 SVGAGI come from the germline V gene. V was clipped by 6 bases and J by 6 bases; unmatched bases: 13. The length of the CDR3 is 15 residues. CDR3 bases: TGTGCCAGCAGCCAATTGGGACAGGCGCCCCCCGAGCAGTACTTC. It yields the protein CASSQLGQAPPEQYF.

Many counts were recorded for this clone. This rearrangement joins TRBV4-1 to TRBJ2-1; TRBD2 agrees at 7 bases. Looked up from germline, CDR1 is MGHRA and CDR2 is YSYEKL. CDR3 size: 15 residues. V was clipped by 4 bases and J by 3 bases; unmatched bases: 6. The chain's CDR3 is CASSPGGLNYNEQFF. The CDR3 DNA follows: TGCGCCAGCAGCCCGGGGGGACTAAACTACAATGAGCAGTTCTTC.

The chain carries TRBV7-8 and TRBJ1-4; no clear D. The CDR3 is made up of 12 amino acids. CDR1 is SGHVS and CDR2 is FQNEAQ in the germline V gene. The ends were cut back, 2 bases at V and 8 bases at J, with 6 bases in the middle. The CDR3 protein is CASSLQEEKLFF. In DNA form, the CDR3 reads TGTGCCAGCAGCTTACAAGAGGAAAAACTGTTTTTT.

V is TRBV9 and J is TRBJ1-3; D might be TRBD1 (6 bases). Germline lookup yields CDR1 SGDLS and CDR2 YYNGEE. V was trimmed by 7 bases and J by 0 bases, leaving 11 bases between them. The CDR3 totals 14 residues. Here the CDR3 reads CASGQLSSGNTIYF. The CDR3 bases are TGTGCCAGCGGACAGCTCTCCTCTGGAAACACCATATATTTT.

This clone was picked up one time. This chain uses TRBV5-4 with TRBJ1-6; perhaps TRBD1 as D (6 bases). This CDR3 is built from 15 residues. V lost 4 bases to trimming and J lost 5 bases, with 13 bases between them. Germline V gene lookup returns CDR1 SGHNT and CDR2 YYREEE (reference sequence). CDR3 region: CASSPRTVDNSPLHF. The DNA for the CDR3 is TGTGCCAGCAGCCCACGGACAGTGGATAATTCACCCCTCCACTTT.

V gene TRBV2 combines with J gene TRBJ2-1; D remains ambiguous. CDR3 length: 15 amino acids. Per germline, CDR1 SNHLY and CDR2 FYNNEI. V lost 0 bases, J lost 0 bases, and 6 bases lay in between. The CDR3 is CASSEAPDSYNEQFF. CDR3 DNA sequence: TGTGCCAGCAGTGAAGCGCCAGACTCCTACAATGAGCAGTTCTTC.

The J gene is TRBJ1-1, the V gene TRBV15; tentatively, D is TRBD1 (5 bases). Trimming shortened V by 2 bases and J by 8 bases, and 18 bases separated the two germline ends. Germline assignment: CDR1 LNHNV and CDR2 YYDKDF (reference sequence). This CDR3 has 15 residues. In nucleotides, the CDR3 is TGTGCCACCAGCAGATACGCTATGGGGCCGCGAGAAGCTTTCTTT. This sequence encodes CATSRYAMGPREAFF.

The CDR3 spells CASSLFGQGANIYEQYF. CDR3 DNA sequence: TGCGCCAGCAGCCTGTTCGGACAGGGGGCAAATATCTACGAGCAGTACTTC. The chain couples TRBV4-1 to TRBJ2-7; TRBD1 matches at 11 bases. The CDR3 extends over 17 amino acids. V gave up 4 bases and J gave up 3 bases; unmatched junction bases: 11. Germline V gives CDR1 MGHRA, CDR2 YSYEKL.

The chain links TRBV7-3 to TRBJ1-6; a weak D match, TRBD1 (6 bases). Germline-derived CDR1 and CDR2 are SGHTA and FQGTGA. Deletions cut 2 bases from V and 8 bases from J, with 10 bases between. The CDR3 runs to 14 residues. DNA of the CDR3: TGTGCCAGCAGCTTAGTAGGGGGAGATTCACCCCTCCACTTT. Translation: CASSLVGGDSPLHF.

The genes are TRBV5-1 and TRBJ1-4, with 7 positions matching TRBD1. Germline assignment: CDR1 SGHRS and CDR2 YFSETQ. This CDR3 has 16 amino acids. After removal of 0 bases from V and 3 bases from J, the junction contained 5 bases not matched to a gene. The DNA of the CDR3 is TGCGCCAGCAGCTTGGCAAGACAGGGAGCTAATGAAAAACTGTTTTTT. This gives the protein CASSLARQGANEKLFF.

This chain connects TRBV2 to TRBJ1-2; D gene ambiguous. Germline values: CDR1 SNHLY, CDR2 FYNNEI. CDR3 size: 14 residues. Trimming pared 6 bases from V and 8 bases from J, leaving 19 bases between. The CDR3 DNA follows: TGTGCCAGCAGCAACTTGGGAGGTCTGGGAGGCTACACCTTC. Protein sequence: CASSNLGGLGGYTF.

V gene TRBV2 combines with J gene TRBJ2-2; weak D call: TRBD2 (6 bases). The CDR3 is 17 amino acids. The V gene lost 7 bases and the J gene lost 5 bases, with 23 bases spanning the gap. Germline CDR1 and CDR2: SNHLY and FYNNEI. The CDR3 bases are TGTGCCAGCATGTACTCGGCGGGGCGCCTTCAGACCGGGGAGCTGTTTTTT. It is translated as CASMYSAGRLQTGELFF.